This T cell receptor (beta chain) was recorded in a study of cytomegalovirus exposure and HLA in healthy donors. This PCR relied on a set of 60 Vbeta primers and 13 Jbeta primers. The repertoire was sequenced with immunoSEQ multiplex PCR; TCRdb's copy has only in-frame clones and lacks some. The sample shows about 130,000 clones, approximately 82% of them seen only once. CDR3 length equals 16 residues. Germline V lookup: CDR1 MDHEN, CDR2 SYDVKM. V was trimmed by 4 bases and J by 1 base, leaving 15 bases between them. The sample taken for sequencing was PBMCs. This TCR derives from a female donor in good health and CMV-seronegative. The rearrangement joins TRBV28 to TRBJ2-3; D may be TRBD2 (6 bases). The DNA for the CDR3 is TGTGCCAGCAGTTCCCCCGCGTGGGAGGGCACAGATACGCAGTATTTT. Translation gives CASSSPAWEGTDTQYF.